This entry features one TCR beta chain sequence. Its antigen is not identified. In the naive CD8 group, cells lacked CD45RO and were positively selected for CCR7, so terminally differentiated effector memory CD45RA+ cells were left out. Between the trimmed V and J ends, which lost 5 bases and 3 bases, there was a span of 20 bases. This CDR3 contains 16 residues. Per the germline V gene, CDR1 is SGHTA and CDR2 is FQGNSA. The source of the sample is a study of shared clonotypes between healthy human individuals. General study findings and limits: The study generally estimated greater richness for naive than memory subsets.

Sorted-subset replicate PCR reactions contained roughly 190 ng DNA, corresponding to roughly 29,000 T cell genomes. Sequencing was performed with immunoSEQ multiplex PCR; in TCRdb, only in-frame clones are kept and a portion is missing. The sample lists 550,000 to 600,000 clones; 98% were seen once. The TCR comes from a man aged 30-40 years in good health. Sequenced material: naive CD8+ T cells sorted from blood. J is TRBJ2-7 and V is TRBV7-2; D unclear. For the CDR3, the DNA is TGTGCCAGCAGCCTCCCCCCGTCCGGAGAAAGCTACGAGCAGTACTTC. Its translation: CASSLPPSGESYEQYF.